One and the same sample provided the 5 T cell receptor beta chains below, sequenced in a study of cytomegalovirus exposure and HLA in healthy donors. Only in-frame clones appear in the TCRdb table, and some are missing; sequencing was by immunoSEQ multiplex PCR. The table lists approximately 270,000 clones, nearly 90% of them singletons. Sequencing was performed on PBMCs. The receptors come from a woman aged 18-29 years in good health and CMV-seronegative.

The genes are TRBV19 and TRBJ1-5, with 9 nucleotides matching TRBD1. V dropped 4 bases and J dropped 8; count of bases not matched to a gene: 9. This CDR3 has 15 amino acids. Germline CDR1 reads LNHDA; CDR2 reads SQIVND (reference sequence). In nucleotides, the CDR3 is TGTGCCAGTAGTAGTGGACAGGGGACGGTGGAGCCCCAGCATTTT. Translating it yields CASSSGQGTVEPQHF. The variable domain in full, with the rest retrieved from reference TRBV19 and TRBJ1-5, is DGGITQSPKYLFRKEGQNVTLSCEQNLNHDAMYWYRQDPGQGLRLIYYSQIVNDFQKGDIAEGYSVSREKKESFPLTVTSAQKNPTAFYLCASSSGQGTVEPQHFGDGTRLSIL.

The V and J genes are TRBV5-1 and TRBJ2-7; D call uncertain. The CDR3 loop spans 11 amino acids. V was cut by 3 bases and J by 6 bases, with 7 bases left in between. CDR1 and CDR2 (germline): SGHRS, YFSETQ. The DNA for the CDR3 is TGCGCCAGCAGCTACGGTTCCGAGCAGTACTTC. The encoded protein is CASSYGSEQYF.

This clone was seen more than once but under ten times. The genes are TRBV7-2 and TRBJ1-4; D unresolved. The CDR3 length is 13 residues. Germline CDR1 and CDR2: SGHTA and FQGNSA. V lost 1 base to trimming and J lost 11 bases, with 11 bases between them. Written as DNA, the CDR3 is TGTGCCAGCAGCTTAGATTTTGAACAGAAACTGTTTTTT. Translation gives CASSLDFEQKLFF.

The chain combines TRBV28 with TRBJ1-2; possible D gene TRBD1, 6 bases. This CDR3 is built from 12 residues. CDR1 and CDR2 (germline): MDHEN, SYDVKM. V lost 6 bases to trimming and J lost 4 bases, with 9 bases between them. The CDR3 nucleotides read TGTGCCAGCAGCCCGGACAGCTATGGCTACACCTTC. Translated, it gives CASSPDSYGYTF.

The chain recombines TRBV11-3 with TRBJ2-2, with D hard to call. CDR1 and CDR2 from the germline V gene are SGHNT and YENEEA. V was clipped by 4 bases and J by 4 bases, with 16 bases between them. The CDR3 has 16 residues. CDR3: CASSSTLGGRTGELFF. As DNA, the CDR3 is TGTGCCAGCAGCTCAACCCTGGGTGGGCGCACCGGGGAGCTGTTTTTT.